Listed below are T cell receptor beta chains from one sample, sequenced in a study of blood T cell repertoires in COVID-19. Sequencing was performed with immunoSEQ multiplex PCR; in TCRdb, only in-frame clones are kept and a portion is missing. The sample lists over 200,000 clones, 83% occurring once. Input material: peripheral blood. Every receptor here comes from a middle-aged woman with active or convalescent COVID-19. The CDR3 runs from the conserved cysteine through the conserved F or W. D genes are given only for firm matches. A row's size may be missing; if present it is once, few, many or a size class.

TRBJ2-2 TRBD2 - TRBV5-8 TGTGCCAGCAGCTTTTACGGGGGGGTGGTCGGGGAGCTGTTTTTT CASSFYGGVVGELFF
TRBJ2-1 TRBD1 - TRBV7-3 TGTGCCAGCAGCCCGACAGGGTATGAGCAGTTCTTC CASSPTGYEQFF
TRBJ1-6 TRBD1 once TRBV9 TGTGCCAGCAGCACCCGGGACAGGGGTAATTCACCCCTCCACTTT CASSTRDRGNSPLHF
TRBJ1-2 - - TRBV6-4 TGTGCCAGCAGTGACTTACAGGGAGGCTACACCTTC CASSDLQGGYTF
TRBJ2-1 - - TRBV3-1/TRBV3-2 TGTGCCAGCAGCCAGTCCCAGGGAGGCAATGAGCAGTTCTTC CASSQSQGGNEQFF
TRBJ2-2 - - TRBV9 TGTGCCAGCAGCGCCCCTCGAGGACAACTGAACACCGGGGAGCTGTTTTTT CASSAPRGQLNTGELFF
TRBJ2-1 - - TRBV6-6 TGTGCCAGCAGAGCAGGGAGGTCCTACAATGAGCAGTTCTTC CASRAGRSYNEQFF
TRBJ1-2 - - TRBV30 TGTGCCTGGAGTGACCCTCCTGCAGGGGTGATAATCTATGGCTACACCTTC CAWSDPPAGVIIYGYTF
TRBJ2-7 TRBD1 - TRBV20-1 TGCAGTGCTAGTGAGATCACCGGGACAGGGGCCTACGAGCAGTACTTC CSASEITGTGAYEQYF
TRBJ2-1 - - TRBV30 TGTGCCTGGACGGGGTACAGTCCCTCCTACAATGAGCAGTTCTTC CAWTGYSPSYNEQFF
TRBJ1-1 - once TRBV5-6 TGTGCCAGCAGCGACACCGGGACTGGGAACACTGAAGCTTTCTTT CASSDTGTGNTEAFF
TRBJ1-5 TRBD1 - TRBV6-5 TGTGCCAGCAGACCAAAGACAGGGAGCAATCAGCCCCAGCATTTT CASRPKTGSNQPQHF
TRBJ1-1 - - TRBV6-5 TGTGCCAGCAGCCTGACAGGCAGGAGCACTGAAGCTTTCTTT CASSLTGRSTEAFF
TRBJ1-2 - - TRBV10-2 TGCGCCAGCAGTGAGTCAAGGGGCCCTAACTATGGCTACACCTTC CASSESRGPNYGYTF
TRBJ2-7 - - TRBV5-4 TGTGCCAGCAGCTCCCTCTCCGGGAGTGTATACGAGCAGTACTTC CASSSLSGSVYEQYF
TRBJ2-1 - - TRBV19 TGTGCCAGTAGTACGGACCCGACAGCCGATGAGCAGTTCTTC CASSTDPTADEQFF
TRBJ1-1 TRBD1 - TRBV5-1 TGCGCCAGCAGCTTGGGCAACAGGGGTTATGACACTGAAGCTTTCTTT CASSLGNRGYDTEAFF
TRBJ1-2 - - TRBV19 TGTGCCAGTAGTGAGGCCTCCGTGCCGAGTGCGAACTATGGCTACACCTTC CASSEASVPSANYGYTF
TRBJ2-5 - - TRBV4-2 TGTGCCAGCAGCCAAGCGATCCTATTTAGGGGCCAAGAGACCCAGTACTTC CASSQAILFRGQETQYF
TRBJ2-1 TRBD2 - TRBV11-3 TGTGCCAGCAGCTTAGAAGGGACTAGCGGGAGCTCCCGAGGTGAGCAGTTCTTC CASSLEGTSGSSRGEQFF
TRBJ2-5 - - TRBV6-5 TGTGCCAGCAGTTACTCGAAGGGGTATGGGACCCAGTACTTC CASSYSKGYGTQYF
TRBJ2-1 - - TRBV7-9 TGTGCCAGCAGGACTACCGGGTACAATGAGCAGTTCTTC CASRTTGYNEQFF
TRBJ2-7 - once TRBV2 TGTGCCAGCAGGGGAGGGGGGGAAGAGCAGTACTTC CASRGGGEEQYF